A selection of T cell receptor beta chains follows, all from one sample in a study of cytomegalovirus exposure and HLA in healthy donors. The method was immunoSEQ multiplex PCR; TCRdb's version includes in-frame clones alone and lacks a portion of them. Among 200,000 to 250,000 clones, roughly 79% were seen once, and the ten largest hold roughly 0.58%. Sequenced input: PBMCs. The receptors come from a woman aged 40 to 50 in good health and CMV-seronegative. Each CDR3 is given with its conserved first and last residue. A D gene is named only where the DNA matches it firmly. A clone size is listed for some rows: how often the clone was seen (once, few, many), or a class if it is expanded.

-	TRBD1	TRBV11-2	18	TRBJ1-3	CASSQGGFWDFSGNTIYF	TGTGCCAGCAGCCAGGGGGGATTTTGGGACTTCTCTGGAAACACCATATATTTT
-	-	TRBV6-1	12	TRBJ2-4	CASSDPGNIQYF	TGTGCCAGCAGTGATCCCGGGAACATTCAGTACTTC
few	-	TRBV4-3	14	TRBJ1-6	CASSPQGTYSPLHF	TGCGCCAGCAGCCCGCAGGGGACGTATTCACCCCTCCACTTT
-	TRBD1	TRBV28	17	TRBJ2-4	CASSRNPGQTVKNIQYF	TGTGCCAGCAGCCGCAATCCGGGACAGACCGTCAAAAACATTCAGTACTTC
-	TRBD1	TRBV25-1	14	TRBJ1-1	CASSGTGRNTEAFF	TGTGCCAGCAGTGGGACAGGGCGGAACACTGAAGCTTTCTTT
-	-	TRBV12-5	13	TRBJ1-2	CASGSMTAYGYTF	TGTGCTAGTGGTTCGATGACAGCCTATGGCTACACCTTC
-	-	TRBV19	13	TRBJ1-5	CASSIGGVEPQHF	TGTGCCAGTAGTATCGGAGGGGTGGAGCCCCAGCATTTT
-	-	TRBV13	13	TRBJ2-1	CASSRGQYNEQFF	TGTGCCAGCAGCCGGGGACAATACAATGAGCAGTTCTTC
-	-	TRBV19	18	TRBJ1-1	CASTSWGGPRSMNTEAFF	TGTGCCAGTACCTCCTGGGGGGGGCCCCGTTCCATGAACACTGAAGCTTTCTTT
-	-	TRBV4-1	17	TRBJ1-5	CASSQAPSTGNNQPQHF	TGCGCCAGCAGCCAAGCACCATCTACAGGGAACAATCAGCCCCAGCATTTT
once	-	TRBV29-1	12	TRBJ2-3	CSVEGGTDTQYF	TGCAGCGTTGAAGGAGGCACAGATACGCAGTATTTT
-	TRBD1	TRBV29-1	12	TRBJ1-2	CSDQTGEGGYTF	TGCAGCGACCAGACAGGGGAAGGCGGCTACACCTTC
-	TRBD1	TRBV11-3	16	TRBJ1-3	CASSFGTGNSGNTIYF	TGTGCCAGCAGCTTTGGGACAGGGAACTCTGGAAACACCATATATTTT
-	-	TRBV4-1	15	TRBJ1-1	CASSQEALRDTEAFF	TGCGCCAGCAGCCAAGAAGCGTTACGGGACACTGAAGCTTTCTTT
few	-	TRBV4-2	16	TRBJ1-4	CASSPSWTATNEKLFF	TGTGCCAGCAGCCCCTCCTGGACAGCAACTAATGAAAAACTGTTTTTT
-	TRBD1	TRBV5-4	16	TRBJ1-1	CASSLGDYRGGTEAFF	TGTGCCAGCAGCTTGGGAGATTACAGGGGAGGCACTGAAGCTTTCTTT
-	TRBD2	TRBV7-9	15	TRBJ2-7	CASSQTSGGAYEQYF	TGTGCCAGCAGTCAGACTAGCGGGGGGGCTTACGAGCAGTACTTC
-	-	TRBV10-3	13	TRBJ2-1	CAALGTPGTSQFF	TGTGCCGCCCTAGGAACCCCCGGCACTTCGCAGTTCTTC
-	-	TRBV7-9	14	TRBJ1-6	CASSRGQTNSPLHF	TGTGCCAGCAGCCGAGGACAGACTAATTCACCCCTCCACTTT
-	TRBD1	TRBV11-3	14	TRBJ2-7	CASTQGQGVSEQYF	TGTGCCAGCACCCAGGGACAGGGGGTCTCCGAGCAGTACTTC
-	TRBD2	TRBV27	16	TRBJ2-2	CASTKRTSGGTGELFF	TGTGCCAGCACCAAGAGGACTAGCGGGGGGACCGGGGAGCTGTTTTTT
-	TRBD1	TRBV2	16	TRBJ2-1	CASNPPRGHPYNEQFF	TGTGCCAGCAATCCCCCCAGGGGGCATCCCTACAATGAGCAGTTCTTC
-	-	TRBV9	15	TRBJ2-5	CASSATGVTQETQYF	TGTGCCAGCAGCGCGACAGGCGTGACCCAAGAGACCCAGTACTTC
once	-	TRBV13	16	TRBJ2-3	CASSLRPGSSPDTQYF	TGTGCCAGCAGCTTAAGGCCCGGGTCGTCGCCCGATACGCAGTATTTT
few	TRBD1	TRBV7-6	13	TRBJ2-5	CASSLRQGETQYF	TGTGCCAGCAGCTTGAGACAGGGTGAGACCCAGTACTTC
once	TRBD1	TRBV7-9	15	TRBJ2-4	CASSPGQGIGNIQYF	TGTGCCAGCAGCCCAGGACAGGGGATCGGTAACATTCAGTACTTC
-	TRBD1	TRBV5-1	14	TRBJ2-7	CASSTTGGNYEQYF	TGCGCCAGCAGCACCACAGGGGGAAACTACGAGCAGTACTTC
once	-	TRBV6-5	14	TRBJ2-7	CASSPDGTSYEQYF	TGTGCCAGCAGTCCCGACGGGACTTCCTACGAGCAGTACTTC
-	TRBD1	TRBV11-3	17	TRBJ2-5	CASSLRGQGSDQETQYF	TGTGCCAGCAGCTTACGGGGACAGGGATCGGACCAAGAGACCCAGTACTTC
-	-	TRBV6-5	16	TRBJ1-4	CASSFASDSTNEKLFF	TGTGCCAGCAGTTTCGCCTCGGACAGCACTAATGAAAAACTGTTTTTT
-	-	TRBV5-4	13	TRBJ2-1	CASSDTSGNEQFF	TGTGCCAGCAGCGACACGAGTGGCAATGAGCAGTTCTTC
-	-	TRBV5-1	15	TRBJ2-5	CASSLVGADQETQYF	TGCGCCAGCAGCTTGGTTGGGGCAGACCAAGAGACCCAGTACTTC
-	-	TRBV5-1	17	TRBJ1-1	CASSLLGTTALNTEAFF	TGCGCCAGCAGCTTGTTAGGTACAACAGCCCTGAACACTGAAGCTTTCTTT
-	TRBD1	TRBV7-7	15	TRBJ2-2	CASSSDRGHTGELFF	TGTGCTAGCAGCTCGGACAGGGGCCACACCGGGGAGCTGTTTTTT
-	-	TRBV28	11	TRBJ1-2	CAGGGNYGYTF	TGTGCCGGGGGGGGTAACTATGGCTACACCTTC
few	TRBD1	TRBV14	19	TRBJ2-4	CASSLGTAESRIAKNIQYF	TGTGCCAGCAGCCTTGGGACAGCCGAATCTCGGATAGCCAAAAACATTCAGTACTTC
once	-	TRBV6-1	15	TRBJ1-2	CASSEVSGGYYGYTF	TGTGCCAGCAGTGAAGTTTCTGGGGGGTACTATGGCTACACCTTC
-	-	TRBV28	14	TRBJ1-1	CASGGGALNTEAFF	TGTGCCAGCGGAGGGGGGGCATTGAACACTGAAGCTTTCTTT
-	TRBD2	TRBV27	15	TRBJ2-3	CASSRLAGSTDTQYF	TGTGCCAGCTCTCGGCTAGCGGGGAGCACAGATACGCAGTATTTT
-	TRBD2	TRBV5-1	17	TRBJ2-7	CASSLGAGTSGAYEQYF	TGCGCCAGCAGCTTGGGAGCAGGGACTAGCGGAGCCTACGAGCAGTACTTC
-	-	TRBV4-2	17	TRBJ2-2	CASSQEPDLLGDGELFF	TGTGCCAGCAGCCAAGAGCCGGACTTGCTTGGGGACGGGGAGCTGTTTTTT
-	TRBD1	TRBV6-1	15	TRBJ1-5	CAGSAGTGGGRPQHF	TGTGCCGGCAGTGCAGGGACAGGGGGAGGACGGCCCCAGCATTTT
few	TRBD1	TRBV7-9	18	TRBJ1-4	CASSSQSPLGTVKEKLFF	TGTGCCAGCAGCTCCCAGTCACCGCTCGGGACAGTTAAGGAAAAACTGTTTTTT
-	-	TRBV5-8	14	TRBJ2-3	CASSTIAATDTQYF	TGTGCCAGCAGCACGATAGCGGCCACAGATACGCAGTATTTT
-	TRBD1	TRBV7-2	15	TRBJ1-1	CASSIRGQGLTEAFF	TGTGCCAGCAGCATTAGGGGACAGGGGTTAACTGAAGCTTTCTTT
-	TRBD1	TRBV4-3	15	TRBJ2-3	CASSQETGTTDTQYF	TGCGCCAGCAGCCAGGAGACAGGGACGACAGATACGCAGTATTTT
-	TRBD2	TRBV7-3	17	TRBJ2-2	CASSPRRLAENTGELFF	TGTGCCAGCAGCCCCCGACGGCTAGCGGAGAACACCGGGGAGCTGTTTTTT